Reported below is one TCR beta chain. Its specificity is unknown. Some clones are missing from TCRdb's copy, which holds only in-frame ones; the method was immunoSEQ multiplex PCR. The sample gives 12,000 to 15,000 clones, roughly 86% of which show up once; around 3% is in the top ten. The record originates from a study of immune evolution from preneoplasia to lung adenocarcinoma. Study-level points and caveats: Top clone share appeared to fall from AAH through AIS, MIA, adenocarcinoma.

Germline CDR1 and CDR2: MRHNA and SNTAGT. The CDR3 loop spans 13 amino acids. The V end lost 2 bases, the J end lost 4 bases, and 6 bases lay between the germline ends. Sequenced: FFPE minimally invasive lung adenocarcinoma tissue. The chain uses TRBV6-4 and TRBJ2-1; D is undetermined. The TCR originated in a person aged 60 to 85 with lung adenocarcinoma. CDR3 nucleotide sequence: TGTGCCAGCAGTGACCCGGATTACAATGAGCAGTTCTTC. This encodes CASSDPDYNEQFF.